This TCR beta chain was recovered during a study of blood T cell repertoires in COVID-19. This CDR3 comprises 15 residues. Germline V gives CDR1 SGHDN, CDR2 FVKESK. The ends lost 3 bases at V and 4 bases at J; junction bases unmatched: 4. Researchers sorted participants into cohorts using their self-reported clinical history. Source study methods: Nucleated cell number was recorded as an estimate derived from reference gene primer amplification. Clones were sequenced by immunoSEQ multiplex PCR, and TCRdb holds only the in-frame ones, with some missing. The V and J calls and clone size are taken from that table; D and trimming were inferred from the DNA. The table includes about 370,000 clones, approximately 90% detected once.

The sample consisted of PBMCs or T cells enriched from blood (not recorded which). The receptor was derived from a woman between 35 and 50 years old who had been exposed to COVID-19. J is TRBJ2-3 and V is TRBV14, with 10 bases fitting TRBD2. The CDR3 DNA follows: TGTGCCAGCAGCCACCCCCTAGCGGGAGCAGATACGCAGTATTTT. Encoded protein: CASSHPLAGADTQYF.